A selection of T cell receptor beta chains follows, all from one sample in a study of response to subunit inactivated influenza vaccine. TCRdb recomputed calls from the RT-PCR reads with MiXCR, one row per CDR3 protein. The sample holds a few hundred thousand distinct CDR3 sequences, approximately 20% seen once. The sample in question was PBMCs from blood, obtained approximately 22 months after vaccination. The receptors were sampled from a man aged 50 to 75 who received an inactivated influenza vaccine. CDR3s include the opening cysteine and the closing phenylalanine or tryptophan. D genes are given only for firm matches. Some rows mark clone size as missing; the rest say once, few, many or name a class of expanded clone.

CDR3 DNA: TGTGCCAGCAGTCCACTAGCGGGAGTTTTCGAGCAGTACTTC; CDR3 protein: CASSPLAGVFEQYF; D gene: TRBD2; J gene: TRBJ2-7; clone size: many; V gene: TRBV28
CDR3 DNA: TGCAGTGCTTCCGGGACAGGGAGAGAGACCCAGTACTTC; CDR3 protein: CSASGTGRETQYF; D gene: TRBD1; J gene: TRBJ2-5; clone size: .; V gene: TRBV20-1
CDR3 DNA: TGTGCCAGCAGAACCACCAGGGTGAATAATTCACCCCTCCACTTT; CDR3 protein: CASRTTRVNNSPLHF; D gene: .; J gene: TRBJ1-6; clone size: .; V gene: TRBV6-1
CDR3 DNA: TGTGCCAGCTCACCACCCGCAGATACGCAGTATTTT; CDR3 protein: CASSPPADTQYF; D gene: .; J gene: TRBJ2-3; clone size: .; V gene: TRBV18
CDR3 DNA: TGTGCCAGCAGTCCCGGCCGTCATGCAACTAATGAAAAACTGTTTTTT; CDR3 protein: CASSPGRHATNEKLFF; D gene: .; J gene: TRBJ1-4; clone size: .; V gene: TRBV28
CDR3 DNA: TGTGCCAGCAGCTTAGAACAGGGGGGGCAGCCCCAGCATTTT; CDR3 protein: CASSLEQGGQPQHF; D gene: TRBD1; J gene: TRBJ1-5; clone size: .; V gene: TRBV7-2
CDR3 DNA: TGTGCCAGCAGCCGACAGGGCGATGAGCAGTTCTTC; CDR3 protein: CASSRQGDEQFF; D gene: TRBD1; J gene: TRBJ2-1; clone size: .; V gene: TRBV14
CDR3 DNA: TGTGCCAGCAGGTTCTCCTCGGATACGCAGTATTTT; CDR3 protein: CASRFSSDTQYF; D gene: .; J gene: TRBJ2-3; clone size: few; V gene: TRBV7-2
CDR3 DNA: TGTGCCTGGTTGAATACCTACGAGCAGTACTTC; CDR3 protein: CAWLNTYEQYF; D gene: .; J gene: TRBJ2-7; clone size: .; V gene: TRBV30
CDR3 DNA: TGTGCCAGCAGCCCCTGGGTGGACAGGGGCCGAAGCACTGAAGCTTTCTTT; CDR3 protein: CASSPWVDRGRSTEAFF; D gene: TRBD1; J gene: TRBJ1-1; clone size: .; V gene: TRBV7-9
CDR3 DNA: TGTGCCAGCAGCCAAGATCGGGTTAATGAAAAACTGTTTTTT; CDR3 protein: CASSQDRVNEKLFF; D gene: .; J gene: TRBJ1-4; clone size: .; V gene: TRBV4-2
CDR3 DNA: TGTGCCAGCAGCTTAGAGGCCAGCCCCACCGGGGAGCTGTTTTTT; CDR3 protein: CASSLEASPTGELFF; D gene: .; J gene: TRBJ2-2; clone size: few; V gene: TRBV11-2
CDR3 DNA: TGTGCCAGCAGTGAAGCGATGGTAGATACGCAGTATTTT; CDR3 protein: CASSEAMVDTQYF; D gene: .; J gene: TRBJ2-3; clone size: .; V gene: TRBV2
CDR3 DNA: TGTGCCAGCAGTTTAGACAAAGGGGCGTCTGGCTACACCTTC; CDR3 protein: CASSLDKGASGYTF; D gene: .; J gene: TRBJ1-2; clone size: few; V gene: TRBV12-3/TRBV12-4
CDR3 DNA: TGCGCCAGCAGCCAAGTGGGACAGGGGATTTTGGGCTACACCTTC; CDR3 protein: CASSQVGQGILGYTF; D gene: TRBD1; J gene: TRBJ1-2; clone size: .; V gene: TRBV4-1
CDR3 DNA: TGCAGTGCTAGAGATCCGGCAGGGGGTAGGAACACCGGGGAGCTGTTTTTT; CDR3 protein: CSARDPAGGRNTGELFF; D gene: TRBD1; J gene: TRBJ2-2; clone size: few; V gene: TRBV20-1
CDR3 DNA: TGTGCCATCAGTGAGTCGCGGACCGAGCAGTTCTTC; CDR3 protein: CAISESRTEQFF; D gene: .; J gene: TRBJ2-1; clone size: .; V gene: TRBV10-3
CDR3 DNA: TGTGCCAGCAGCTTAAATCCCCCAGGGAATGGCTCACCCCTCCACTTT; CDR3 protein: CASSLNPPGNGSPLHF; D gene: .; J gene: TRBJ1-6; clone size: .; V gene: TRBV7-2
CDR3 DNA: TGTGCCAGCTCACCGGGGGTAGGACAGTCGAACACTGAAGCTTTCTTT; CDR3 protein: CASSPGVGQSNTEAFF; D gene: .; J gene: TRBJ1-1; clone size: .; V gene: TRBV18
CDR3 DNA: TGTGCCAGCAGCCTTACAGGGTCTAGCTCCTACGAGCAGTACTTC; CDR3 protein: CASSLTGSSSYEQYF; D gene: .; J gene: TRBJ2-7; clone size: .; V gene: TRBV7-9
CDR3 DNA: TGTGCCAGCATTCCTTGGATTGAAGGGAGGTATGGCTACACCTTC; CDR3 protein: CASIPWIEGRYGYTF; D gene: .; J gene: TRBJ1-2; clone size: few; V gene: TRBV5-6
CDR3 DNA: TGTGCCAGTTCAGGACAGCAGAACTATGGCTACACCTTC; CDR3 protein: CASSGQQNYGYTF; D gene: .; J gene: TRBJ1-2; clone size: few; V gene: TRBV2
CDR3 DNA: TGCAGCGTTGAAGACGGCAGAGATGAAAAACTGTTTTTT; CDR3 protein: CSVEDGRDEKLFF; D gene: .; J gene: TRBJ1-4; clone size: .; V gene: TRBV29-1
CDR3 DNA: TGCGCCAGCAGCCAAGTTATTGCGGACAATGAGCAGTTCTTC; CDR3 protein: CASSQVIADNEQFF; D gene: .; J gene: TRBJ2-1; clone size: .; V gene: TRBV4-3
CDR3 DNA: TGTGCCAGCAGTTTCTCTGGGACAGACAACTATGGCTACACCTTC; CDR3 protein: CASSFSGTDNYGYTF; D gene: TRBD1; J gene: TRBJ1-2; clone size: few; V gene: TRBV12-3/TRBV12-4
CDR3 DNA: TGTGCCACCAGTGACTATACAGGGAGCGGCGGTGGCTACACCTTC; CDR3 protein: CATSDYTGSGGGYTF; D gene: .; J gene: TRBJ1-2; clone size: many; V gene: TRBV24-1
CDR3 DNA: TGTGCCACCAGCAGCTTGGGACTTTCCGGTCAGCCCCAGCATTTT; CDR3 protein: CATSSLGLSGQPQHF; D gene: .; J gene: TRBJ1-5; clone size: many; V gene: TRBV15
CDR3 DNA: TGTGCCAGCAGCTTAATGCTAGCCGGGACAGATACGCAGTATTTT; CDR3 protein: CASSLMLAGTDTQYF; D gene: .; J gene: TRBJ2-3; clone size: .; V gene: TRBV7-7
CDR3 DNA: TGTGCCATCGGGGGAGGGGGCGATGAGCAGTTCTTC; CDR3 protein: CAIGGGGDEQFF; D gene: .; J gene: TRBJ2-1; clone size: .; V gene: TRBV10-3
CDR3 DNA: TGTGCCAGCAGAGCGTTTTCCCTTTATAGCAATCAGCCCCAGCATTTT; CDR3 protein: CASRAFSLYSNQPQHF; D gene: .; J gene: TRBJ1-5; clone size: .; V gene: TRBV28
CDR3 DNA: TGCAGTGCTACCGGGACAGGGTTTAGGAACACTGAAGCTTTCTTT; CDR3 protein: CSATGTGFRNTEAFF; D gene: TRBD1; J gene: TRBJ1-1; clone size: many; V gene: TRBV20-1
CDR3 DNA: TGCAGCGCAAGGCCCCCTAACACTGAAGCTTTCTTT; CDR3 protein: CSARPPNTEAFF; D gene: .; J gene: TRBJ1-1; clone size: many; V gene: TRBV29-1
CDR3 DNA: TGTGCCAGCAGTCATGACTTCGAGCAGTTCTTC; CDR3 protein: CASSHDFEQFF; D gene: .; J gene: TRBJ2-1; clone size: few; V gene: TRBV7-8
CDR3 DNA: TGTGCCAGCAGGCATATGCCCCGGACTAGCGGGAGGCCGATCTACCCATTGGATGAGCAGTTCTTC; CDR3 protein: CASRHMPRTSGRPIYPLDEQFF; D gene: TRBD2; J gene: TRBJ2-1; clone size: few; V gene: TRBV4-2
CDR3 DNA: TGTGCCAGCAGCCCCGGGACCATCGGCTACGAGCAGTACTTC; CDR3 protein: CASSPGTIGYEQYF; D gene: .; J gene: TRBJ2-7; clone size: few; V gene: TRBV7-8
CDR3 DNA: TGCGCCAGCAGCCGGCAGGGGGACTATGGCTACACCTTC; CDR3 protein: CASSRQGDYGYTF; D gene: TRBD1; J gene: TRBJ1-2; clone size: .; V gene: TRBV4-3
CDR3 DNA: TGCAGTGCTGGACAGGGGGCGGCTCAGCCCCAGCATTTT; CDR3 protein: CSAGQGAAQPQHF; D gene: TRBD1; J gene: TRBJ1-5; clone size: many; V gene: TRBV20-1
CDR3 DNA: TGTGCCAGCAGTTACTCGCGGACAGGGGGTAAAGGGCCCCTCCACTTT; CDR3 protein: CASSYSRTGGKGPLHF; D gene: TRBD1; J gene: TRBJ1-6; clone size: few; V gene: TRBV6-2/TRBV6-3
CDR3 DNA: TGCAGCGTTGTTGGGGTACAGGGACCCAATACGCAGTATTTT; CDR3 protein: CSVVGVQGPNTQYF; D gene: .; J gene: TRBJ2-3; clone size: few; V gene: TRBV29-1
CDR3 DNA: TGTGCCAGCAAAGGGCTTAATGAAAAACTGTTTTTT; CDR3 protein: CASKGLNEKLFF; D gene: .; J gene: TRBJ1-4; clone size: .; V gene: TRBV3-1
CDR3 DNA: TGTGCCAGCAGTAAGACGGACAGGACCAATCAGCCCCAGCATTTT; CDR3 protein: CASSKTDRTNQPQHF; D gene: TRBD1; J gene: TRBJ1-5; clone size: few; V gene: TRBV6-2/TRBV6-3
CDR3 DNA: TGCAGTGCCCCTGGGGGAGGGGGTTCCCAAGAGACCCAGTACTTC; CDR3 protein: CSAPGGGGSQETQYF; D gene: .; J gene: TRBJ2-5; clone size: .; V gene: TRBV20-1
CDR3 DNA: TGTGCCAGCAGGTTTCAGAGACTAGCGGGCAACCAAGAGACCCAGTACTTC; CDR3 protein: CASRFQRLAGNQETQYF; D gene: TRBD2; J gene: TRBJ2-5; clone size: .; V gene: TRBV28
CDR3 DNA: TGTGCCAGCACCGAAGGACGGCTAGCCAAAAACATTCAGTACTTC; CDR3 protein: CASTEGRLAKNIQYF; D gene: .; J gene: TRBJ2-4; clone size: many; V gene: TRBV13
CDR3 DNA: TGTGCCAGCAGTTTAGTTCCCCACGAGCAGTACTTC; CDR3 protein: CASSLVPHEQYF; D gene: .; J gene: TRBJ2-7; clone size: few; V gene: TRBV12-3/TRBV12-4
CDR3 DNA: TGTGCCAGCAGTTTGATGGGTTTTATCTCGACAGATACGCAGTATTTT; CDR3 protein: CASSLMGFISTDTQYF; D gene: .; J gene: TRBJ2-3; clone size: once; V gene: TRBV28
CDR3 DNA: TGTGCCAGCAGTCAGGGGGCGGGTCAGCCCCAGCATTTT; CDR3 protein: CASSQGAGQPQHF; D gene: TRBD1; J gene: TRBJ1-5; clone size: many; V gene: TRBV12-3/TRBV12-4
CDR3 DNA: TGTGCCAGCAGTCCACTCGGGACAGGGGTGAACACCGGGGAGCTGTTTTTT; CDR3 protein: CASSPLGTGVNTGELFF; D gene: TRBD1; J gene: TRBJ2-2; clone size: .; V gene: TRBV28
CDR3 DNA: TGTGCCAGCAGCTTAGGCCTAGCGGCCTACAATGAGCAGTTCTTC; CDR3 protein: CASSLGLAAYNEQFF; D gene: TRBD2; J gene: TRBJ2-1; clone size: .; V gene: TRBV11-3
CDR3 DNA: TGCGCCAGCAGCCAAGATTATCCAGGTTATAACTATGGCTACACCTTC; CDR3 protein: CASSQDYPGYNYGYTF; D gene: .; J gene: TRBJ1-2; clone size: .; V gene: TRBV4-3
CDR3 DNA: TGCAGTGCTAGAGATGGGGCGCAGGGGTCGAACACTGAAGCTTTCTTT; CDR3 protein: CSARDGAQGSNTEAFF; D gene: .; J gene: TRBJ1-1; clone size: .; V gene: TRBV20-1
CDR3 DNA: TGTGCCAGCAGCTCCGGACAGGGTTTTAGCAATCAGCCCCAGCATTTT; CDR3 protein: CASSSGQGFSNQPQHF; D gene: TRBD1; J gene: TRBJ1-5; clone size: many; V gene: TRBV7-2
CDR3 DNA: TGTGCCAGCAGCCCAAGGGGACAGTCCAATCAGCCCCAGCATTTT; CDR3 protein: CASSPRGQSNQPQHF; D gene: TRBD1; J gene: TRBJ1-5; clone size: .; V gene: TRBV7-2
CDR3 DNA: TGTGCCAGCAGGATTCAGGGGGTTGGCACCGGGGAGCTGTTTTTT; CDR3 protein: CASRIQGVGTGELFF; D gene: TRBD1; J gene: TRBJ2-2; clone size: few; V gene: TRBV12-3/TRBV12-4
CDR3 DNA: TGTGCCAGCAGTTTAAGCGTGGCTGGGGATACGCAGTATTTT; CDR3 protein: CASSLSVAGDTQYF; D gene: .; J gene: TRBJ2-3; clone size: .; V gene: TRBV28